This T cell receptor (beta chain) was identified in a study of CD8 T cells in Susac syndrome. Whole-study findings and limits: As the study acknowledged, the number of individuals who were part of its TCR sequencing and HLA analysis was relatively small.

The RNA, about 0.45 to 1 ug, was put through reverse transcription using random hexamers. Amplification of TCR beta CDR3 spanned 54 Vbeta and 13 Jbeta via immunoSEQ multiplex PCR. MiXCR, run by TCRdb on the immunoSEQ multiplex PCR reads, gives a single entry per CDR3 protein. The table includes about 280,000 distinct CDR3 sequences, approximately 81% detected once. Note on this clonotype: Its antigen is unidentified.

The V end lost 2 bases, the J end lost 8 bases, and 22 bases lay between the germline ends. This CDR3 is 17 amino acids long. Germline CDR1 is MDHEN and CDR2 is SYDVKM. Sequencing was carried out using CD8+ T cells from PBMCs. The clonotype comes from a human donor with multiple sclerosis. This chain joins TRBV28 and TRBJ2-1; possibly TRBD2 for D (6 bases). The chain's CDR3 is CASSLPNSGVPSDEQFF. DNA of the CDR3: TGTGCCAGCAGTTTACCCAATAGCGGAGTACCCTCGGATGAGCAGTTCTTC.